One and the same sample provided the 29 T cell receptor beta chains below, sequenced in a study of graft-versus-host responses after intestinal transplantation. Measured with immunoSEQ multiplex PCR; TCRdb has only the in-frame clones, and not every one. The data show more than 95,000 clones, roughly 87% seen once. These receptors lack a known antigen. Sequenced here: unstimulated CD4+ T cells sorted from spleen or lymph node cells, sampled before intestinal transplant. The receptors originated from a human donor who received an intestinal transplant.

The V gene is TRBV18, the J gene TRBJ2-2; either TRBD1 or TRBD2 may fit D (5 bases each). V was clipped by 3 bases and J by 8 bases, with 13 bases between them. CDR1 is KGHSH, CDR2 LQKENI, per germline. The CDR3 consists of 14 residues. The CDR3 region is CASSPSRDRGELFF. The CDR3 nucleotides read TGTGCCAGCTCACCCAGCAGGGACCGAGGGGAGCTGTTTTTT.

V and J are TRBV6-5 and TRBJ1-1; 7 bases are a match to TRBD1. The CDR3 runs to 14 residues. The germline V gene has CDR1 MNHEY and CDR2 SVGAGI. V dropped 6 bases and J dropped 1; count of bases not matched to a gene: 5. CDR3 protein: CASSRQGSNTEAFF. Here the CDR3 DNA reads TGTGCCAGCAGCCGACAGGGATCGAACACTGAAGCTTTCTTT.

The chain uses TRBV5-1 and TRBJ2-3; 8 bases fit TRBD2. Germline V gene lookup returns CDR1 SGHRS and CDR2 YFSETQ. The CDR3 has 14 residues. V gave up 4 bases and J gave up 2 bases; unmatched junction bases: 3. CDR3 sequence (DNA): TGCGCCAGCAGCGGCGGGGGGTCCACAGATACGCAGTATTTT. Protein: CASSGGGSTDTQYF.

The chain is built from TRBV5-4 and TRBJ2-5; TRBD1 aligns across 10 bases. The CDR3 sequence is 15 residues long. Germline CDR1 reads SGHNT; CDR2 reads YYREEE (reference sequence). J lost 4 bases, V lost 4 bases, and 7 bases had no gene match. The CDR3 region is CASSGDRGVGETQYF. The CDR3 DNA reads as TGTGCCAGCAGCGGGGACAGGGGAGTTGGAGAGACCCAGTACTTC.

The chain couples TRBV10-1 to TRBJ2-7, with no clear D. The CDR3 covers 12 residues. The germline V gene has CDR1 WNHNN and CDR2 SYGVQD (reference sequence). V gave up 10 bases and J gave up 4 bases, with 14 bases separating them. In DNA, the CDR3 is TGCGCCATCTCCGGGTGGGAATACGAGCAGTACTTC. Encoded protein: CAISGWEYEQYF.

This clone was observed a single time. The chain uses TRBV5-1 and TRBJ2-5; 11 nucleotides match TRBD2. Germline V gene sequence: CDR1 SGHRS, CDR2 YFSETQ. Trimming cost V 0 bases and J 5 bases; bases outside gene matches: 9. The CDR3 spans 17 residues. DNA of the CDR3: TGCGCCAGCAGCTTGGTAATAGCGGGGGGGCCAAGTGAGACCCAGTACTTC. Translating gives CASSLVIAGGPSETQYF.

This clone has more than one count but fewer than ten. V usage is TRBV7-9 and J usage is TRBJ2-1; TRBD2 matches 8 bases. This CDR3 comprises 13 residues. Trimming removed 5 bases from V and 11 bases from J; junction bases left unmatched: 8. Germline lookup yields CDR1 SEHNR and CDR2 FQNEAQ (reference sequence). Here the CDR3 reads CASSPGLAGKQFF. The CDR3 bases are TGTGCCAGCAGCCCTGGACTAGCCGGGAAGCAGTTCTTC.

CDR3 sequence: CASCPSGVLETQYF. DNA for the CDR3: TGTGCCAGCTGCCCTTCGGGGGTTCTTGAGACCCAGTACTTC. The genes are TRBV2 and TRBJ2-5, with a possible D match to TRBD2 (6 bases). CDR1 SNHLY and CDR2 FYNNEI come from the germline V gene. The CDR3 consists of 14 residues. Trimming cost V 8 bases and J 5 bases, with 18 bases left between them.

The gene calls are TRBV18 and TRBJ2-7; 12 bases are shared with TRBD1. The V gene end was trimmed by 2 bases and the J gene end by 6 bases; junction bases not matched to a gene: 2. CDR1 is KGHSH and CDR2 is LQKENI in the germline V gene. CDR3 length: 14 amino acids. The chain's CDR3 is CASSPGDRGREQYF. The DNA of the CDR3 is TGTGCCAGCTCACCAGGGGACAGGGGGCGCGAGCAGTACTTC. Full variable domain (missing parts from reference TRBV18 and TRBJ2-7): NAGVMQNPRHLVRRRGQEARLRCSPMKGHSHVYWYRQLPEEGLKFMVYLQKENIIDESGMPKERFSAEFPKEGPSILRIQQVVRGDSAAYFCASSPGDRGREQYFGPGTRLTVT.

This clone turned up a few times. The chain carries TRBV13 and TRBJ1-2; tentative D call: TRBD1 (6 bases). There are 18 residues in the CDR3. Germline V gene sequence: CDR1 PRHDT, CDR2 FYEKMQ (reference sequence). Between the trimmed V and J ends, which lost 4 bases and 8 bases, there was a span of 29 bases. In nucleotides, the CDR3 is TGTGCCAGCAGCTCGAGGCGGGGGGGGCCTCAGGGTCTTAGAGGCTACACCTTC. This sequence encodes CASSSRRGGPQGLRGYTF.

The rearrangement uses TRBV5-5 and TRBJ1-1; D unresolved. The CDR3 is 15 residues long. Trimming took off 4 bases at V and 0 bases at J, with 13 bases between the two ends. The germline CDR1 and CDR2 sequences are SGHKS and YYEKEE (reference sequence). In DNA form, the CDR3 reads TGTGCCAGCAGCACGAGGGTGGCTATGAACACTGAAGCTTTCTTT. It encodes CASSTRVAMNTEAFF.

The chain recombines TRBV6-1 with TRBJ2-1; a possible D gene is TRBD2 (7 bases). The CDR3 extends over 14 amino acids. Per the germline V gene, CDR1 is MNHNS and CDR2 is SASEGT. Trimming stripped 10 bases from V and 2 bases from J, with 15 bases between. The CDR3 loop reads CAMEAGAPYNEQFF. As DNA, the CDR3 is TGTGCCATGGAGGCGGGGGCCCCCTACAATGAGCAGTTCTTC.

This chain connects TRBV9 to TRBJ2-1, with TRBD2 identical over 7 bases. CDR1 and CDR2 from the germline V gene are SGDLS and YYNGEE. With V trimmed by 3 bases and J by 8 bases, 17 bases remained unmatched. This CDR3 has 17 amino acids. CDR3 in DNA: TGTGCCAGCAGCGCCAAAGTGGGAGGGAAAGACGTCCATGAGCAGTTCTTC. It yields the protein CASSAKVGGKDVHEQFF. Full variable domain (outside the CDR3, taken from reference TRBV9 and TRBJ2-1): DSGVTQTPKHLITATGQRVTLRCSPRSGDLSVYWYQQSLDQGLQFLIQYYNGEERAKGNILERFSAQQFPDLHSELNLSSLELGDSALYFCASSAKVGGKDVHEQFFGPGTRLTVL.

This clone was detected a few times. The CDR3 region has the DNA TGTGCCAGCAGTCCACCCGACAGCCCCTACGAGCAGTACTTC. Translated: CASSPPDSPYEQYF. The chain has TRBV6-5 and TRBJ2-7; tentative D call: TRBD1 (5 bases). Trimming shortened V by 5 bases and J by 2 bases, and 13 bases separated the two germline ends. The CDR3 sequence is 14 residues long. Germline assignment: CDR1 MNHEY and CDR2 SVGAGI.

The chain has TRBV5-6 and TRBJ1-1, with 8 bases that match TRBD1. The length of the CDR3 is 15 residues. Per germline, CDR1 SGHDT and CDR2 YYEEEE. After removal of 1 base from V and 4 bases from J, the junction contained 6 bases not matched to a gene. CDR3 sequence: CASSLSRGRVTEAFF. DNA for the CDR3: TGTGCCAGCAGCTTGTCCAGGGGGCGGGTCACTGAAGCTTTCTTT.

This chain connects TRBV6-5 to TRBJ2-4; tentative D call: TRBD1 (6 bases). V lost 2 bases, J lost 7 bases, and 6 bases lay in between. CDR3 size: 12 residues. CDR1 and CDR2 (germline): MNHEY, SVGAGI. CDR3 sequence reads: CASSYGGNIQYF. The CDR3 coding sequence is TGTGCCAGCAGTTACGGGGGCAACATTCAGTACTTC.

This clone was counted between two and nine times. The chain links TRBV20-1 to TRBJ2-7; D call uncertain. Per the germline V gene, CDR1 is DFQATT and CDR2 is SNEGSKA (reference sequence). The V end was cut by 5 bases, the J end by 1 base, with 6 bases between. This CDR3 has 11 amino acids. This CDR3 reads CSAGRSYEQYF. Here the CDR3 DNA reads TGCAGTGCTGGCCGGTCCTACGAGCAGTACTTC.

This sequence joins TRBV7-2 and TRBJ2-5; 9 bases agree with TRBD2. The ends lost 1 base at V and 5 bases at J; junction bases unmatched: 5. CDR1 is SGHTA and CDR2 is FQGNSA in the germline V gene. The CDR3 length is 15 residues. The CDR3: CASSLELGLAETQYF. Written as DNA, the CDR3 is TGTGCCAGCAGCTTAGAACTGGGACTAGCTGAGACCCAGTACTTC. Filled out from reference TRBV7-2 and TRBJ2-5, the complete variable domain reads GAGVSQSPSNKVTEKGKDVELRCDPISGHTALYWYRQSLGQGLEFLIYFQGNSAPDKSGLPSDRFSAERTGGSVSTLTIQRTQQEDSAVYLCASSLELGLAETQYFGPGTRLLVL.

The V and J genes are TRBV7-6 and TRBJ2-3, with D perhaps matching TRBD1 (6 bases). Per the germline V gene, CDR1 is SGHVS and CDR2 is FNYEAQ. This CDR3 region has 18 residues. Trimming took 0 bases from V and 1 from J, leaving 17 bases between them. In nucleotides, the CDR3 is TGTGCCAGCAGCTTAGCTGGGGGCGTAGGGATAGGCACAGATACGCAGTATTTT. Protein sequence: CASSLAGGVGIGTDTQYF.

The sample holds one count of this clone. A junction end diverges from the germline sequence, so it may reflect a read error. At the DNA level, this CDR3 is encoded by other sequences in the same sample as well. The V gene is TRBV7-2, the J gene TRBJ1-2; no reliable D call. CDR3 size: 13 residues. From germline, CDR1 is SGHTA and CDR2 FQGNSA. In DNA, the CDR3 is TGCGCCAGCAGCCCTGGTTACCCCTATGGCTACACCTTC. Translated: CASSPGYPYGYTF.

V gene TRBV2 combines with J gene TRBJ2-2; D is unclear. V shed 2 bases and J shed 5 bases, with 6 bases lying between them. The germline V gene has CDR1 SNHLY and CDR2 FYNNEI. The CDR3 contains 13 residues. The CDR3 DNA follows: TGTGCCAGCAGTGAACGAGGAACCGGGGAGCTGTTTTTT. Protein: CASSERGTGELFF.

The chain carries TRBV28 and TRBJ2-7; D is unresolved. With 3 bases removed from V and 6 bases from J, the gap between germline ends came to 12 bases. The CDR3 extends over 13 amino acids. Germline CDR1 is MDHEN and CDR2 is SYDVKM. CDR3 coding DNA: TGTGCCAGCAGTTTCCACAGTCTCCGCGAGCAGTACTTC. It yields the protein CASSFHSLREQYF.

The chain recombines TRBV30 with TRBJ2-1; 10 bases line up with TRBD2. Per the germline V gene, CDR1 is GTSNPN and CDR2 is SVGIG (reference sequence). The CDR3 spans 15 residues. V lost 1 base, J lost 4 bases, and 4 bases stayed unmatched. The CDR3 DNA reads as TGTGCCTGGAGTGGCCATAGCGGGAGGTACAATGAGCAGTTCTTC. Its protein product is CAWSGHSGRYNEQFF.

This rearrangement joins TRBV25-1 to TRBJ1-6; D is undetermined. V lost 3 bases to trimming and J lost 2 bases, with 2 bases between them. The germline CDR1 and CDR2 sequences are MGHDK and SYGVNS. The CDR3 is made up of 13 amino acids. CDR3 amino acids: CASSDTYNSPLHF. Here the CDR3 DNA reads TGTGCCAGCAGTGACACCTATAATTCACCCCTCCACTTT. Drawing the rest from reference TRBV25-1 and TRBJ1-6, the complete variable domain is EADIYQTPRYLVIGTGKKITLECSQTMGHDKMYWYQQDPGMELHLIHYSYGVNSTEKGDLSSESTVSRIRTEHFPLTLESARPSHTSQYLCASSDTYNSPLHFGNGTRLTVT.

This CDR3 reads CASSGGQGPPSSYNEQFF. The CDR3 nucleotides are TGTGCCAGCAGTGGGGGACAGGGGCCTCCGAGCTCCTACAATGAGCAGTTCTTC. The J gene is TRBJ2-1, the V gene TRBV6-1, with 10 bases lining up with TRBD1. The germline CDR1 and CDR2 sequences are MNHNS and SASEGT. Trimming removed 4 bases from V and 0 bases from J; junction bases left unmatched: 9. The CDR3 is 18 amino acids.

V is TRBV5-5 and J is TRBJ2-5; 8 bases line up with TRBD2. The CDR3 has 15 amino acids. Looked up from germline, CDR1 is SGHKS and CDR2 is YYEKEE (reference sequence). With 2 bases clipped from V and 1 base from J, the junction kept 4 bases outside the gene matches. CDR3 bases: TGTGCCAGCAGCTTCCGGGAGGGGATCCAAGAGACCCAGTACTTC. Its translation: CASSFREGIQETQYF.

The chain carries TRBV5-4 and TRBJ2-7, with D possibly being TRBD2 (6 bases). The V end was cut by 5 bases, the J end by 5 bases, with 14 bases between. CDR1 is SGHNT and CDR2 is YYREEE in the germline V gene (reference sequence). The CDR3 contains 13 residues. As DNA, the CDR3 is TGTGCCAGCAGTTTGAGTAGCGGCGACGAGCAGTACTTC. Its translation is CASSLSSGDEQYF.

The rearrangement uses TRBV2 and TRBJ2-2; TRBD2 matches 13 bases. In germline, CDR1 is SNHLY, CDR2 FYNNEI. V shed 4 bases, J shed 5 bases, and the junction held 1 base outside the gene matches. The CDR3 runs to 15 residues. The CDR3 DNA reads as TGTGCCAGCAGTGGGGGACTAGCGGGGACCGGGGAGCTGTTTTTT. Its translation: CASSGGLAGTGELFF.

The V and J genes are TRBV2 and TRBJ2-3; TRBD1 is a possible D gene (6 bases). Between the trimmed V and J ends, which lost 5 bases and 4 bases, there was a span of 10 bases. Germline V lookup: CDR1 SNHLY, CDR2 FYNNEI. The CDR3 contains 13 residues. CDR3 sequence: CASSQQGSDTQYF. CDR3 DNA sequence: TGTGCCAGCAGTCAACAGGGCTCAGATACGCAGTATTTT.